This TCR beta chain was sequenced in a study of shared clonotypes between healthy human individuals. CDR1 is MDHEN, CDR2 SYDVKM, per germline. The CDR3 runs to 19 residues. V lost 0 bases to trimming and J lost 4 bases; unmatched junction nucleotides: 9. Findings of the study overall: Some naive CD4 clonotypes, 5% to 5.5%, turned up in common across several donors.

Researchers partitioned CD4+ cells into CD45RA+ naive and CD45RA-negative memory subsets. Original handling: Junction-only immunoSEQ sequences carried no quality scores, so filtering differed. Here immunoSEQ multiplex PCR was the method, and the copy in TCRdb shows in-frame clones only, minus some. For V, J and clone size, that table is used; D and trimming come from the DNA. The sample includes approximately 1.1 million clones, roughly 74% of them seen just once. This clone is a singleton in its sample. The antigen is unknown. The clonotype comes from a man between 18 and 35 years old in good health. Some clones in this sample may be carry-over from other donors' samples. Sequencing was done on a sample of memory CD4+ T cells from PBMCs. As for subset: CD45RA-negative fraction. V gene TRBV28 combines with J gene TRBJ2-2; 12 bases fit TRBD2. The CDR3 sequence: CASSLWRLAGGPSTGELFF. For the CDR3, the DNA is TGTGCCAGCAGTTTATGGCGGCTAGCGGGAGGGCCCAGCACCGGGGAGCTGTTTTTT.